This T cell receptor beta chain derives from a study of beta chain features in type 1 diabetes. The CDR3 runs to 16 residues. Germline assignment: CDR1 LNHDA and CDR2 SQIVND (reference sequence). Between the trimmed V and J ends, which lost 3 bases and 0 bases, there was a span of 11 bases. Findings of the study overall: Lower insertion and higher deletion counts appeared at VDJ junctions in type 1 diabetes patients. TCRB CDR3s were moderately but significantly shorter in Type 1 diabetes patients in all four CD4+ subsets.

Worth noting for this clone: Its antigen is as yet unknown.

Expressed TCRB transcripts were sequenced, since all the RNA that had been isolated was reverse transcribed. The repertoire was sequenced with immunoSEQ multiplex PCR; TCRdb's copy has only in-frame clones and lacks some. In the table there are a few hundred thousand clones, 10% to 15% of which are singletons. There was one heparinised blood draw per donor, averaging around 0.11 L. Stem cell-like memory, regulatory, central memory and naive CD4+ cells were sorted via CD45RO/CCR7/CD25/CD127/CD95/CD27. All sorted populations exceeded 95% purity. V and J are TRBV19 and TRBJ1-4; D is unclear. The sequencing sample was made of naive CD4+ T cells from blood. This receptor was obtained from a woman in her late teens or twenties with type 1 diabetes. CDR3 region: CASSIRTAATNEKLFF. In DNA, the CDR3 is TGTGCCAGTAGTATTCGAACAGCTGCAACTAATGAAAAACTGTTTTTT. Together with reference TRBV19 and TRBJ1-4, the CDR3 gives the full variable domain: DGGITQSPKYLFRKEGQNVTLSCEQNLNHDAMYWYRQDPGQGLRLIYYSQIVNDFQKGDIAEGYSVSREKKESFPLTVTSAQKNPTAFYLCASSIRTAATNEKLFFGSGTQLSVL.